The clone carrying this TCR beta chain was counted a few times. The data belong to a study of T cell repertoires in cytomegalovirus infection. The CDR3 has 15 amino acids. Germline assignment: CDR1 SQVTM and CDR2 ANQGSEA. Trimming removed 0 bases at V and 4 bases at J, with 15 bases between. MiXCR, run by TCRdb on the reads, gives a single entry per CDR3 protein. The profile shows around 170,000 distinct CDR3 sequences, under 20% of them singletons. The genes are TRBV29-1 and TRBJ1-2; D not resolved. The sequence came from a human donor in good health (CMV status not recorded). Some clones in this sample may be carry-over from other donors' samples. Sequences were obtained from CD8+ T cells from PBMCs. The DNA for the CDR3 is TGCAGCGTTGAAGATCGAAGGACCGACGGCTATGGCTACACCTTC. It translates to CSVEDRRTDGYGYTF.